This passage covers 18 T cell receptor beta chains from one sample sequenced in a study of blood T cell repertoires in COVID-19 (dated by TCRdb to the early 2020s). The library was built by means of the immunoSEQ multiplex PCR assay. TCRdb obtained this table from immuneACCESS and retained in-frame rearrangements with V and J assigned. These tables miss some clones; where compared with another copy, unresolved V genes account for less than half of the shortfall, and the remainder is unexplained. The sample table records about 150,000 clones; roughly 83% of these occur just once. Under 9.5% of the sample goes to the ten largest clones. Sequencing was done on a sample of PBMCs or T cells enriched from blood (not recorded which). These TCRs come from a man aged 45 to 65 who had recovered from COVID-19.

The rearrangement uses TRBV7-6 and TRBJ2-7, with 9 nucleotides matching TRBD2. CDR1 is SGHVS, CDR2 FNYEAQ, per germline. J lost 3 bases, V lost 1 base, and 4 bases had no gene match. The CDR3 consists of 15 residues. CDR3: CASSLVTSGVYEQYF. The CDR3 nucleotides are TGTGCCAGCAGCTTAGTGACTAGCGGTGTCTACGAGCAGTACTTC.

The rearrangement joins TRBV7-2 to TRBJ1-1, with D possibly being TRBD1 (6 bases). V dropped 1 base and J dropped 0 bases, with 12 bases sitting between them. CDR1 is SGHTA, CDR2 FQGNSA, per germline. This CDR3 region has 16 residues. The CDR3 coding sequence is TGTGCCAGCAGCTTAGTGACAGGAGCTATGAACACTGAAGCTTTCTTT. Amino acid sequence: CASSLVTGAMNTEAFF.

The V gene is TRBV20-1, the J gene TRBJ1-1; TRBD1 might be the D (5 bases). V lost 3 bases and J 7 bases, leaving 12 bases between the germline ends. The CDR3 extends over 12 amino acids. Germline V CDR1 and CDR2: DFQATT, SNEGSKA (reference sequence). The CDR3 reads CSASRQGYEAFF. The CDR3 bases are TGCAGTGCTAGTCGGCAGGGTTATGAAGCTTTCTTT.

This sequence joins TRBV6-5 and TRBJ2-7, with TRBD1 identical over 8 bases. The V gene's germline CDR1 is MNHEY and CDR2 SVGAGI. This CDR3 is 13 amino acids long. Trimming at V came to 6 bases and at J to 4 bases, leaving 5 bases not matched to a gene. The CDR3 DNA is TGTGCCAGCAGGACGACAGGGGCTTACGAGCAGTACTTC. As protein: CASRTTGAYEQYF.

J is TRBJ1-5 and V is TRBV28; D possibly corresponds to TRBD1 (5 bases). This CDR3 comprises 16 residues. Trimming shortened V by 2 bases and J by 4 bases, and 15 bases separated the two germline ends. The germline V gene has CDR1 MDHEN and CDR2 SYDVKM. This CDR3 reads CASSLPRQSRNQPQHF. The CDR3 DNA sequence: TGTGCCAGCAGTTTACCAAGACAGTCACGGAATCAGCCCCAGCATTTT. The whole variable domain, remainder taken from reference TRBV28 and TRBJ1-5, is DVKVTQSSRYLVKRTGEKVFLECVQDMDHENMFWYRQDPGLGLRLIYFSYDVKMKEKGDIPEGYSVSREKKERFSLILESASTNQTSMYLCASSLPRQSRNQPQHFGDGTRLSIL.

The chain recombines TRBV28 with TRBJ2-3, with 9 bases lining up with TRBD1. The CDR3 has 14 amino acids. Germline CDR1 reads MDHEN; CDR2 reads SYDVKM. Trimming cost V 3 bases and J 3 bases; bases outside gene matches: 1. Here the CDR3 reads CASSLDRGTDTQYF. CDR3 nucleotide sequence: TGTGCCAGCAGTTTGGACAGGGGTACAGATACGCAGTATTTT.

The chain links TRBV20-1 to TRBJ1-5; no reliable D call. The V end was cut by 0 bases, the J end by 11 bases, with 8 bases between. The CDR3 contains 11 residues. CDR1 and CDR2 from the germline V gene are DFQATT and SNEGSKA (reference sequence). This chain's CDR3 is CSARDVRAQHF. DNA of the CDR3: TGCAGTGCTAGAGATGTTCGGGCCCAGCATTTT.

The chain couples TRBV10-2 to TRBJ1-1; TRBD1 matches 8 bases. In germline, CDR1 is WSHSY, CDR2 SAAADI. V was pared by 3 bases and J by 0 bases, with 3 bases of the junction left unmatched. This CDR3 comprises 15 residues. For the CDR3, the DNA is TGCGCCAGCAGTGATGCAGGGGGCATGAACACTGAAGCTTTCTTT. Its translation is CASSDAGGMNTEAFF.

The V call is TRBV2, the J call TRBJ2-5; TRBD1 aligns across 7 bases. Germline V gene sequence: CDR1 SNHLY, CDR2 FYNNEI. CDR3 size: 12 residues. J lost 5 bases, V lost 5 bases, and 2 bases had no gene match. The CDR3 sequence is CASSPTGETQYF. The CDR3 DNA follows: TGTGCCAGCAGTCCGACAGGGGAGACCCAGTACTTC.

The chain recombines TRBV6-5 with TRBJ1-5, with 8 bases that match TRBD1. V shed 6 bases, J shed 9 bases, and the junction held 7 bases outside the gene matches. The germline V gene encodes CDR1 MNHEY and CDR2 SVGAGI. The CDR3 is 13 residues long. The CDR3 protein is CASRGGQGPPQHF. As DNA, the CDR3 is TGTGCCAGCAGAGGAGGACAGGGTCCGCCCCAGCATTTT.

The table lists this clone with a few counts. J is TRBJ1-1 and V is TRBV7-3; 7 nucleotides line up with TRBD1. Germline V CDR1 and CDR2: SGHTA, FQGTGA. Trimming took 4 bases from V and 4 from J; bases not matched to a gene: 3. The CDR3 is made up of 13 amino acids. The CDR3 reads CASSSTGTTEAFF. The CDR3, as DNA: TGTGCCAGCAGCTCGACAGGGACCACTGAAGCTTTCTTT.

This chain uses TRBV27 with TRBJ2-1, with 12 positions matching TRBD2. The V segment lost 6 bases and the J segment 2 bases; nucleotides outside the gene matches: 2. CDR1 MNHEY and CDR2 SMNVEV come from the germline V gene (reference sequence). The CDR3 is 15 residues long. The CDR3 loop is CASSRTSGAYNEQFF. As DNA, the CDR3 is TGTGCCAGCAGCCGGACTAGCGGGGCCTACAATGAGCAGTTCTTC.

The J gene is TRBJ1-2, the V gene TRBV7-2, with a weak D call TRBD1 (5 bases). The CDR3 contains 14 residues. Per the germline V gene, CDR1 is SGHTA and CDR2 is FQGNSA. Trimming cost V 5 bases and J 4 bases, with 14 bases left between them. The CDR3, as DNA: TGTGCCAGCAGCCTAGACCGGGGGGGCTATGGCTACACCTTC. It yields the protein CASSLDRGGYGYTF. Full variable domain (rest looked up from reference TRBV7-2 and TRBJ1-2): GAGVSQSPSNKVTEKGKDVELRCDPISGHTALYWYRQSLGQGLEFLIYFQGNSAPDKSGLPSDRFSAERTGGSVSTLTIQRTQQEDSAVYLCASSLDRGGYGYTFGSGTRLTVV.

This chain links TRBV5-6 with TRBJ1-1; D is uncertain. Trimming cost V 3 bases and J 4 bases, with 10 bases left between them. The CDR3 length is 13 residues. CDR1 SGHDT and CDR2 YYEEEE come from the germline V gene. The CDR3 region is CASSYWVATEAFF. The CDR3 DNA is TGTGCCAGCAGCTATTGGGTAGCCACTGAAGCTTTCTTT.

This chain joins TRBV6-1 and TRBJ1-5, with D possibly matching TRBD1 (5 bases). Trimming pared 2 bases from V and 5 bases from J, leaving 13 bases between. The CDR3 extends over 15 amino acids. Germline assignment: CDR1 MNHNS and CDR2 SASEGT. The CDR3 reads CASSETVGVYQPQHF. The DNA for the CDR3 is TGTGCCAGCAGTGAAACGGTAGGGGTCTATCAGCCCCAGCATTTT.

The chain recombines TRBV4-1 with TRBJ1-6; no reliable D call. Trimming pared 0 bases from V and 10 bases from J, leaving 19 bases between. The CDR3 length is 17 residues. Looked up from germline, CDR1 is MGHRA and CDR2 is YSYEKL. CDR3 protein: CASSQEGKGRVSSPLHF. The CDR3 nucleotides read TGCGCCAGCAGCCAAGAGGGGAAAGGGAGGGTTTCATCACCCCTCCACTTT.

The chain carries TRBV18 and TRBJ2-3, with D possibly TRBD2 on 5 matching bases. Per germline, CDR1 KGHSH and CDR2 LQKENI. V was cut by 0 bases and J by 2 bases, with 9 bases left in between. CDR3 length: 15 residues. The CDR3 loop reads CASSPPRGTTDTQYF. CDR3 DNA: TGTGCCAGCTCACCACCCCGGGGAACCACAGATACGCAGTATTTT.

The J gene is TRBJ2-5, the V gene TRBV18; 11 bases agree with TRBD2. Germline V CDR1 and CDR2: KGHSH, LQKENI. The CDR3 has 14 residues. J gave up 3 bases and V 5 bases, and 2 bases lay outside the gene matches. For the CDR3, the DNA is TGTGCCAGCTCAGTGGGACTAGCGGAAGAGACCCAGTACTTC. This gives the protein CASSVGLAEETQYF.